This TCR beta chain derives from a study of Ad26.COV2.S vaccination and SARS-CoV-2 variants. Study background: Ad26.COV2.S, an intramuscular injection, was given once or twice 56 days apart. Study findings and constraints: Comparability of non-spike TCR breadth was observed across vaccine and placebo recipients.

The method was immunoSEQ multiplex PCR; TCRdb's version includes in-frame clones alone and lacks a portion of them. The sample yields about 440,000 clones, around 90% seen once. Trimming took off 0 bases at V and 1 base at J, with 12 bases between the two ends. Per germline, CDR1 SGHDT and CDR2 YYEEEE. CDR3 size: 16 residues. Concerning this clone itself: Its matching antigen is unknown.

The treatment was: around 19 received Ad26.COV2.S at low or high dose, single or two shots; several received placebo; per-sample allocation not given. Samples analyzed were those drawn on day 63 after the first vaccine or placebo injection. This receptor was obtained from a person between 18 and 65 years old who received the Ad26.COV2.S COVID-19 vaccine or a placebo. The chain uses TRBV5-6 and TRBJ2-3; weak D call: TRBD1 (6 bases). Material: peripheral blood, obtained in a trial of Ad26.COV2.S vaccine versus placebo. The CDR3, as DNA: TGTGCCAGCAGCTTGGAGGGAGAGGGGGGCACAGATACGCAGTATTTT. It is translated as CASSLEGEGGTDTQYF.